Below are 5 T cell receptor beta chains sequenced from a single sample in a study of blood T cell repertoires in COVID-19. This table comes from immunoSEQ multiplex PCR, and its TCRdb copy is limited to in-frame clones, with some not included. The sample yields about 400,000 clones, roughly 90% seen once. Sequenced material: PBMCs or T cells enriched from blood (not recorded which). The receptors were sampled from a young woman with acute COVID-19.

The V gene is TRBV18, the J gene TRBJ1-4; D is uncertain. Germline lookup yields CDR1 KGHSH and CDR2 LQKENI. There are 15 residues in the CDR3. The V gene lost 4 bases and the J gene lost 4 bases, with 13 bases spanning the gap. Here the CDR3 reads CASSLTPNLNEKLFF. The CDR3 bases are TGTGCCAGCTCACTAACACCGAACCTTAATGAAAAACTGTTTTTT.

The chain has TRBV6-2 or TRBV6-3 and TRBJ2-1; 8 positions match TRBD2. This CDR3 is built from 16 residues. Germline lookup yields CDR1 MNHEY and CDR2 SVGEGT. Trimming at V came to 4 bases and at J to 3 bases, leaving 8 bases not matched to a gene. The CDR3 loop reads CASSFATGTSYNEQFF. The CDR3 DNA reads as TGTGCCAGCAGTTTTGCGACCGGGACTAGCTACAATGAGCAGTTCTTC.

The chain uses TRBV10-1 and TRBJ2-2; 8 bases align to TRBD1. The CDR3 runs 14 residues. CDR1 WNHNN and CDR2 SYGVQD come from the germline V gene (reference sequence). V dropped 6 bases and J dropped 0; count of bases not matched to a gene: 0. For the CDR3, the DNA is TGCGCCAGCAGGACAGGGGCGAACACCGGGGAGCTGTTTTTT. As protein: CASRTGANTGELFF.

The chain uses TRBV6-2 or TRBV6-3 and TRBJ2-1; TRBD2 aligns across 7 bases. CDR1 is MNHEY and CDR2 is SVGEGT in the germline V gene. CDR3 size: 15 residues. V was clipped by 7 bases and J by 3 bases; unmatched bases: 9. CDR3 nucleotide sequence: TGTGCCAGCAACCCGCAGCGGGGTGGCTACAATGAGCAGTTCTTC. Translation: CASNPQRGGYNEQFF.

The chain uses TRBV7-3 and TRBJ1-2; 9 positions agree with TRBD1. Trimming at V came to 1 base and at J to 4 bases, leaving 4 bases not matched to a gene. Germline V lookup: CDR1 SGHTA, CDR2 FQGTGA. This CDR3 is 15 amino acids long. CDR3 sequence reads: CASSLKGQGFYGYTF. CDR3 DNA: TGTGCCAGCAGCTTAAAGGGACAGGGTTTCTATGGCTACACCTTC.